The rows below give T cell receptor beta chains drawn from one sample of a study of blood T cell repertoires in COVID-19. Profiled with immunoSEQ multiplex PCR; TCRdb holds only in-frame clones, not every one. The table records 150,000 to 200,000 clones, around nine tenths of them present only once. Material: peripheral blood. These TCRs come from a woman between 18 and 29 years old who had recovered from COVID-19. Each CDR3 is given with its conserved first and last residue. A D gene is named only where the DNA matches it firmly. Not all rows give a size; the values are once, few, many and, for expanded clones, a class.

V: TRBV5-1
D: TRBD1
size: -
J: TRBJ1-2
DNA: TGCGCCAGCACCCTGGGACAGGGGGCTGGTGGCTACACCTTC
CDR3: CASTLGQGAGGYTF

V: TRBV11-3
D: TRBD2
size: -
J: TRBJ2-1
DNA: TGTGCCAGCAGTTCCGGGACTAGCGGTTCTGGGGCGTACGATGAGCAGTTCTTC
CDR3: CASSSGTSGSGAYDEQFF

V: TRBV5-1
D: -
size: -
J: TRBJ2-2
DNA: TGCGCCAGCAGCCGACAAGGGGTTACCGGGGAGCTGTTTTTT
CDR3: CASSRQGVTGELFF

V: TRBV5-1
D: -
size: many
J: TRBJ1-1
DNA: TGCGCCAGCAGCTCAGTACCGAACACTGAAGCTTTCTTT
CDR3: CASSSVPNTEAFF

V: TRBV19
D: TRBD1
size: -
J: TRBJ2-3
DNA: TGTGCCAGTAGGGACGACAGGGCGTCCGGTACGCAGTATTTT
CDR3: CASRDDRASGTQYF

V: TRBV4-2
D: -
size: -
J: TRBJ1-5
DNA: TGTGCCAGCAGCCAAGATGACGGGATTCAGCCCCAGCATTTT
CDR3: CASSQDDGIQPQHF

V: TRBV9
D: TRBD2
size: -
J: TRBJ2-3
DNA: TGTGCCAGCAGCGGTGGGACTAGCGGTTTAACAGATACGCAGTATTTT
CDR3: CASSGGTSGLTDTQYF

V: TRBV2
D: TRBD1
size: -
J: TRBJ2-3
DNA: TGTGCCAGCAGTGACTTCGGACAGGAAGACACAGATACGCAGTATTTT
CDR3: CASSDFGQEDTDTQYF

V: TRBV6-5
D: TRBD1
size: -
J: TRBJ1-5
DNA: TGTGCCAGCAGTTACTCGGGGACAGGAAATCAGCCCCAGCATTTT
CDR3: CASSYSGTGNQPQHF

V: TRBV2
D: -
size: -
J: TRBJ1-2
DNA: TGTGCCAGCAGAAGACAGGTTCTGAATTATGGCTACACCTTC
CDR3: CASRRQVLNYGYTF

V: TRBV28
D: -
size: -
J: TRBJ1-2
DNA: TGTGCCAGCAGTTCCCACAGGAGAGGAACTAACTATGGCTACACCTTC
CDR3: CASSSHRRGTNYGYTF

V: TRBV5-1
D: -
size: -
J: TRBJ1-5
DNA: TGCGCCAGCAGCTTGAATGAGGGAGGGGGTCAGCCCCAGCATTTT
CDR3: CASSLNEGGGQPQHF

V: TRBV27
D: TRBD2
size: few
J: TRBJ2-1
DNA: TGTGCCAGCAGTTTATGGGCTAGCGGTTACAATGAGCAGTTCTTC
CDR3: CASSLWASGYNEQFF

V: TRBV24-1
D: -
size: -
J: TRBJ2-1
DNA: TGTGCCACCAGTGACTATTCCTACAATGAGCAGTTCTTC
CDR3: CATSDYSYNEQFF

V: TRBV25-1
D: -
size: -
J: TRBJ1-1
DNA: TGTGCCAGCAGTGATGGAGGAGGGACTGAAGCTTTCTTT
CDR3: CASSDGGGTEAFF

V: TRBV12-3/TRBV12-4
D: -
size: -
J: TRBJ2-2
DNA: TGTGCCAGCATAACGGGGACCGGGGAGCTGTTTTTT
CDR3: CASITGTGELFF

V: TRBV6-2/TRBV6-3
D: TRBD2
size: once
J: TRBJ2-1
DNA: TGTGCCAGCAGTTATAGCGGGAGTGTCTACAATGAGCAGTTCTTC
CDR3: CASSYSGSVYNEQFF

V: TRBV5-1
D: -
size: -
J: TRBJ2-3
DNA: TGCGCCACCTCCACCGGGGATTATAGCACAGATACGCAGTATTTT
CDR3: CATSTGDYSTDTQYF

V: TRBV6-2/TRBV6-3
D: TRBD2
size: -
J: TRBJ2-2
DNA: TGTGCCAGCAGTCGGACTAAGACTAGCAGTAACACCGGGGAGCTGTTTTTT
CDR3: CASSRTKTSSNTGELFF

V: TRBV9
D: -
size: -
J: TRBJ1-1
DNA: TGTGCCAGCAGCGTAGCTTTAGGGGACACCGACACTGAAGCTTTCTTT
CDR3: CASSVALGDTDTEAFF

V: TRBV6-4
D: -
size: -
J: TRBJ2-3
DNA: TGTGCCAGCAGTTCAAGCCTGGGCACAGATACGCAGTATTTT
CDR3: CASSSSLGTDTQYF

V: TRBV6-6
D: TRBD2
size: -
J: TRBJ2-1
DNA: TGTGCCAGCACTAATAGCGGGAGATCGGATGAGCAGTTCTTC
CDR3: CASTNSGRSDEQFF

V: TRBV6-6
D: -
size: -
J: TRBJ1-2
DNA: TGTGCCACGGGGGGGCCATTCTATGGCTACACCTTC
CDR3: CATGGPFYGYTF

V: TRBV27
D: -
size: -
J: TRBJ1-6
DNA: TGTGCCAGCACTCCTCTGTGGCGGGACCTTAATTCACCCCTCCACTTT
CDR3: CASTPLWRDLNSPLHF

V: TRBV20-1
D: -
size: -
J: TRBJ1-1
DNA: TGCAGTGCTAGAGACCGGACTGAAGCTTTCTTT
CDR3: CSARDRTEAFF

V: TRBV21-1
D: -
size: -
J: TRBJ1-2
DNA: TGTGCCAGCAGCAAAGGAAAGGGGCGGGGCTATGGCTACACCTTC
CDR3: CASSKGKGRGYGYTF

V: TRBV4-1
D: -
size: -
J: TRBJ1-6
DNA: TGCGCCAGCAGCCATAGTAGCTCCTATAATTCACCCCTCCACTTT
CDR3: CASSHSSSYNSPLHF

V: TRBV5-1
D: -
size: -
J: TRBJ1-4
DNA: TGCGCCAGCAGCCGGACCGGGGTTGCTAATGAAAAACTGTTTTTT
CDR3: CASSRTGVANEKLFF

V: TRBV25-1
D: TRBD1
size: -
J: TRBJ1-1
DNA: TGTGCCAGCCGGACAGGACAGGGGTCGCTTTGGAACACTGAAGCTTTCTTT
CDR3: CASRTGQGSLWNTEAFF

V: TRBV6-2/TRBV6-3
D: -
size: -
J: TRBJ2-2
DNA: TGTGCCAGCAGTTCACAGATAAACACCGGGGAGCTGTTTTTT
CDR3: CASSSQINTGELFF

V: TRBV11-3
D: -
size: -
J: TRBJ2-1
DNA: TGTGCCAGCAGCTCCCCCTCCCGGAGCAATGAGCAGTTCTTC
CDR3: CASSSPSRSNEQFF